A selection of T cell receptor beta chains follows, all from one sample in a study of radiation and T cells in renal cell carcinoma. TCRdb's copy holds only in-frame clones and misses some; the assay was immunoSEQ multiplex PCR. The sample records over 60,000 clones, over 65% being singletons. This sample comprised blood, obtained from a patient whose treatment included radiotherapy and nephrectomy. These receptors all come from a woman aged 55-70 years with renal cell carcinoma. Both conserved end residues are part of each CDR3. A D gene is named only where the DNA matches it firmly. The size entry is marked missing in some rows and otherwise reads once, few, many or a size class.

clone_size	d_call	v_call	j_call	cdr3_nt	cdr3_aa
NA	NA	TRBV11-2	TRBJ2-1	TGTGCCAGCAGCCCGGGTCCGGGACTGGTCGTCTTC	CASSPGPGLVVF
NA	NA	TRBV5-1	TRBJ1-4	TGCGCCAGCAGCTTGATGGGGAGGGATAATGAAAAACTGTTTTTT	CASSLMGRDNEKLFF
NA	NA	TRBV28	TRBJ2-3	TGTGCCAGCAGGTTAAGGACCCTAGGGGATACGCAGTATTTT	CASRLRTLGDTQYF
NA	NA	TRBV7-3	TRBJ2-2	TGTGCCAGCAGCTTAAATGGGGTGACCAACACCGGGGAGCTGTTTTTT	CASSLNGVTNTGELFF
NA	NA	TRBV4-1	TRBJ1-1	TGCGCCAGCAGCCAACCGGGACTGCCTGAAGCTTTCTTT	CASSQPGLPEAFF
NA	TRBD2	TRBV5-8	TRBJ2-3	TGTGCCAGCAGCGTGGGACTAGCTGGCACAGATACGCAGTATTTT	CASSVGLAGTDTQYF
NA	NA	TRBV5-1	TRBJ2-5	TGCGCCAGCAGCTTGGGGCTGAGGGACCAAGAGACCCAGTACTTC	CASSLGLRDQETQYF
NA	NA	TRBV9	TRBJ2-7	TGTGCCAGCGGGCCTGACGAACGGACCTACGAGCAGTACTTC	CASGPDERTYEQYF
NA	NA	TRBV7-9	TRBJ1-4	TGTGCCAGCGGAATAGGGTTTGCTAATGAAAAACTGTTTTTT	CASGIGFANEKLFF
NA	NA	TRBV5-8	TRBJ1-5	TGTGCCAGCAGCTTGGGACAGGATCCAATTTTTGACAATCAGCCCCAGCATTTT	CASSLGQDPIFDNQPQHF
NA	NA	TRBV18	TRBJ2-7	TGTGCCAGCTCACGCTCGGTATACGAGCAGTACTTC	CASSRSVYEQYF
NA	NA	TRBV6-5	TRBJ2-7	TGTGCCAGCAGTTACTCAGGACAAGCCTCCTACGAGCAGTACTTC	CASSYSGQASYEQYF
NA	TRBD1	TRBV6-5	TRBJ2-3	TGTGCCAGCAGTAGGGACAGTTCAACAGATACGCAGTATTTT	CASSRDSSTDTQYF
NA	TRBD2	TRBV5-1	TRBJ2-7	TGCGCCAGCAGCTCCCGCGTTGTGCGGGAGGCCTACGAGCAGTACTTC	CASSSRVVREAYEQYF
NA	TRBD1	TRBV2	TRBJ1-2	TGTGCCGGTAGAGACAGGGTTGGTCATGGCTACACCTTC	CAGRDRVGHGYTF
NA	TRBD1	TRBV6-6	TRBJ1-5	TGTGCCAGCAGCCCTAGACAGGGCTACAATCAGCCCCAGCATTTT	CASSPRQGYNQPQHF
NA	NA	TRBV28	TRBJ1-3	TGTGCCAGCAGTTTTGGGGGGGCGACCACGAAGGACACCATATATTTT	CASSFGGATTKDTIYF
NA	NA	TRBV11-2	TRBJ2-1	TGTGCCAGCAGCTGGCCCTCGGCTTTTGTTGGAGAGCAGTTCTTC	CASSWPSAFVGEQFF
NA	TRBD1	TRBV30	TRBJ2-7	TGTGCCTGGAGTGTTGAGGGGGCCGAGCAGTACTTC	CAWSVEGAEQYF
once	NA	TRBV14	TRBJ2-5	TGTGCCAGCAGCCAAGGAGATGCCCAGTACTTC	CASSQGDAQYF
NA	NA	TRBV11-3	TRBJ2-1	TGTGCCAGCAGCTTAACGGCTAGGACTACTGAGCAGTTCTTC	CASSLTARTTEQFF
once	NA	TRBV6-5	TRBJ1-1	TGTGCCAGCAGTTACGGGGAAGTGAACACTGAAGCTTTCTTT	CASSYGEVNTEAFF
NA	TRBD2	TRBV5-1	TRBJ2-7	TGCGCCAGCAGCTACGCCTATAGCGGGGGAGAGCAGTACTTC	CASSYAYSGGEQYF
NA	NA	TRBV25-1	TRBJ2-7	TGTGCCAGCCGGGGAGTCGATCAGATGCGGCAGTACTTC	CASRGVDQMRQYF
once	TRBD1	TRBV14	TRBJ1-1	TGTGCCAGCAGCCCCGGACAGGGGGCTTTGAACACTGAAGCTTTCTTT	CASSPGQGALNTEAFF
NA	NA	TRBV6-1	TRBJ2-1	TGTGCCAGCACCTTGCCCCGGCCAGGCCAGGAGTTCTTC	CASTLPRPGQEFF
NA	TRBD2	TRBV10-3	TRBJ2-1	TGTGCCATCAGTCTAGCGGTCGGCAATGAGCAGTTCTTC	CAISLAVGNEQFF
NA	NA	TRBV5-4	TRBJ1-1	TGTGCCAGCAGCTTGGGTACGAACACTGAAGCTTTCTTT	CASSLGTNTEAFF
NA	NA	TRBV11-1	TRBJ1-1	TGTGCCAGCAGCTTAAGGATGGGGACGGGAGAAGCTTTCTTT	CASSLRMGTGEAFF
NA	TRBD1	TRBV5-1	TRBJ1-2	TGCGCCAGCAGCCCACCGGGACAGGGGTTTGCAAATTACACCTTC	CASSPPGQGFANYTF
NA	NA	TRBV5-8	TRBJ2-3	TGTGCCAGCAGCCTTGGTTGGCCAGGGCAAGCCACAGATACGCAGTATTTT	CASSLGWPGQATDTQYF
NA	TRBD2	TRBV10-3	TRBJ2-1	TGTGCCATCAGTGTAGCGGGGGGGCCTCCAGGGAATGAGCAGTTCTTC	CAISVAGGPPGNEQFF
NA	NA	TRBV28	TRBJ1-1	TGTGCCAGCATTTCAGGGGTGGCTGAAGCTTTCTTT	CASISGVAEAFF
NA	TRBD2	TRBV6-5	TRBJ2-3	TGTGCCAGCAGTAGGGCGGCTAGCGGTCTGGATACGCAGTATTTT	CASSRAASGLDTQYF
NA	NA	TRBV21-1	TRBJ2-5	TGTGCCAGCAGCAACCTGGGAAAGACCCAGTACTTC	CASSNLGKTQYF
NA	NA	TRBV9	TRBJ2-1	TGTGCCAGCAGCGTAGGGTCCCTCTCCTACAATGAGCAGTTCTTC	CASSVGSLSYNEQFF
NA	NA	TRBV6-5	TRBJ2-5	TGTGCCATCACCCAGGGGGAGACCCAGTACTTC	CAITQGETQYF
NA	NA	TRBV9	TRBJ1-3	TGTGCCAGCAGCCCCGAGGAGGGAGTGGGAAACACCATATATTTT	CASSPEEGVGNTIYF
NA	TRBD2	TRBV2	TRBJ2-7	TGTGCCAGCAGTGTGGGGACTAGCGGGATAGGCGAGCAGTACTTC	CASSVGTSGIGEQYF
NA	NA	TRBV7-2	TRBJ1-5	TGTGCCAGCAGCCCAGACTATTATAGCAATCAGCCCCAGCATTTT	CASSPDYYSNQPQHF
NA	NA	TRBV27	TRBJ2-1	TGTGCCAGCAGTGTCAGTCGGCCCTTCGGCGATGAGCAGTTCTTC	CASSVSRPFGDEQFF
NA	NA	TRBV5-1	TRBJ2-2	TGCGCCAGCAGCACAGGGCCACCGAACACCGGGGAGCTGTTTTTT	CASSTGPPNTGELFF
NA	TRBD2	TRBV10-3	TRBJ2-2	TGTGCCATCAGTGAGACCGGACTAGCGGGGCCTGGAGCCGGGGAGCTGTTTTTT	CAISETGLAGPGAGELFF
NA	NA	TRBV27	TRBJ1-5	TGTGCCAGCAACATTGTCCAGCACAATCAGCCCCAGCATTTT	CASNIVQHNQPQHF
NA	NA	TRBV2	TRBJ2-1	TGTGCCAGCAGTGTGGGCCCCTACAATGAGCAGTTCTTC	CASSVGPYNEQFF
NA	TRBD2	TRBV30	TRBJ2-5	TGTGCCTGGAGTGTCGGGGGGGGGTCATCACAAGAGACCCAGTACTTC	CAWSVGGGSSQETQYF
NA	NA	TRBV5-4	TRBJ2-1	TGTGCCAGCAGCTTCGGTAGGCGAAGCGGGCCTTACAATGAGCAGTTCTTC	CASSFGRRSGPYNEQFF
NA	NA	TRBV15	TRBJ2-7	TGTGCCACCAGCAGAGGTAGCGGCACCTACGAGCAGTACTTC	CATSRGSGTYEQYF
NA	TRBD1	TRBV6-1	TRBJ1-2	TGTGCCAGCAGCGACAGGGTACTCTACACCTTC	CASSDRVLYTF
NA	NA	TRBV6-1	TRBJ1-6	TGTGCCAGCAGTGACCCCACCGGGACCGAAAGGAGCTCCTATAATTCACCCCTCCACTTT	CASSDPTGTERSSYNSPLHF
few	NA	TRBV6-5	TRBJ2-2	TGTGCCAGCAGTTATCGGGACGCGAACACCGGGGAGCTGTTTTTT	CASSYRDANTGELFF
NA	NA	TRBV11-3	TRBJ2-1	TGTGCCAGCAGCTTGCTCCCCTACAATGAGCAGTTCTTC	CASSLLPYNEQFF
NA	TRBD1	TRBV19	TRBJ1-5	TGTGCCAGTAGTAATGGCAGGGGGCCCGGTCAGCCCCAGCATTTT	CASSNGRGPGQPQHF
NA	TRBD2	TRBV4-2	TRBJ2-7	TGTGCCAGCAGCGTAATGACTAGCGGGTTGTACGAGCAGTACTTC	CASSVMTSGLYEQYF
few	TRBD1	TRBV7-8	TRBJ2-7	TGTGCCAGCAGCTCGACAGGGGGCGCGTACGAGCAGTACTTC	CASSSTGGAYEQYF
NA	TRBD2	TRBV14	TRBJ2-1	TGTGCCAGCAGCCAAGATCCGGGGGGGCGCGCACCCAATGAGCAGTTCTTC	CASSQDPGGRAPNEQFF
NA	NA	TRBV6-5	TRBJ1-2	TGTGCCAGCCGGGCGAAGGGGTCGGGCTATGGCTACACCTTC	CASRAKGSGYGYTF
NA	NA	TRBV18	TRBJ2-5	TGTGCCAGCTCACCTCCAGGCCAAGAGACCCAGTACTTC	CASSPPGQETQYF
NA	NA	TRBV6-5	TRBJ1-6	TGTGCCAGCAGTTACTCACAGAGCTCCTATAATTCACCCCTCCACTTT	CASSYSQSSYNSPLHF